This T cell receptor (beta chain) was identified during a study of regulatory T cells in long-lasting Graves disease. Whole-study findings and limits: Relative to newly diagnosed Graves' patients, persistent ones had lower TCR diversity. With persistent disease, TRBV28, TRBJ1-2 and TRBJ2-5 were the favored segments.

Specified time point: newly diagnosed GD, antithyroid drugs for less than 3 months. PBMC-extracted RNA yielded the TCR library. Combining iRepertoire HTBI primers with Arm-PCR of CDR3 regions, the authors built TCR beta libraries. Each CDR3 protein is one row after TCRdb ran MiXCR on the multiplex PCR reads. The sample has around 480,000 distinct CDR3 sequences; roughly 17% are singletons. This clonotype has a count of ten or more. The antigen is unknown. V was trimmed by 2 bases and J by 1 base, leaving 5 bases between them. The V gene's germline CDR1 is GTSNPN and CDR2 SVGIG (reference sequence). This CDR3 region has 12 residues. These data were also filed under a second study, of T cells in Graves' hyperthyroidism and ophthalmopathy. From that report: It was uncontrolled infection, other autoimmune disease, pregnancy or lactation that excluded patients. Ophthalmopathy could be told apart from stable hyperthyroidism with a 13 V-J model.

This sample comprised peripheral blood mononuclear cells (PBMCs), obtained at new diagnosis, from a patient treated with antithyroid drugs. The V and J genes are TRBV30 and TRBJ1-1; D remains ambiguous. This receptor was obtained from a man aged 40-49 years with Graves disease. The CDR3: CAWSPQNTEAFF. CDR3 DNA: TGTGCCTGGAGTCCCCAGAACACTGAAGCTTTCTTT.